A single sample is the source of the 5 T cell receptor beta chains below, sequenced in a study of post-analysis software for immune sequencing data (dated by TCRdb to between 2014 and 2017). Overall results and qualifications from the work: Significantly higher frequencies in patients than in controls were found for roughly five TRBV segments, including TRBV5-6, TRBV5-1 and TRBV20-1.

Receptors were amplified or captured by PCR. The data were produced on an Illumina HiSeq 2500. To reduce PCR and sequencing biases, unique molecular identifiers were built into the TCR beta cDNA libraries. TCRdb ran its own pipeline on the public reads, namely fastp trimming at Q25 and MiXCR clone calling, and kept in-frame beta chains. Identical CDR3 protein sequences are pooled into one entry, listed with their most common genes and DNA. For this sample there are about 430,000 distinct CDR3 sequences; approximately 39% appear just once. Jointly, the top ten make up less than 10% of the sample. Which antigens these TCRs recognize remains unknown. Material for sequencing was blood. The receptors were sampled from a girl aged 2 to 10 with multiple sclerosis.

Here the CDR3 reads CASSLATGISNQPQHF. DNA for the CDR3: TGTGCCAGCAGCTTAGCGACAGGAATTAGCAATCAGCCCCAGCATTTT. The V call is TRBV7-8, the J call TRBJ1-5; D might be TRBD1 (6 bases). This CDR3 region has 16 residues. CDR1 is SGHVS, CDR2 FQNEAQ, per germline. V was clipped by 0 bases and J by 0 bases, with 9 bases between them.

This sequence joins TRBV6-6 and TRBJ2-2, with 8 bases lining up with TRBD2. J was trimmed by 6 bases and V by 6 bases; bases with no gene match: 9. Germline assignment: CDR1 MNHNY and CDR2 SVGAGI (reference sequence). The CDR3 covers 15 residues. In DNA form, the CDR3 reads TGTGCCAGCAGCCCCGCGGGAGGCTGGTCCGGGGAGCTGTTTTTT. Its translation is CASSPAGGWSGELFF.

The chain is built from TRBV19 and TRBJ2-1, with D perhaps matching TRBD2 (7 bases). Germline assignment: CDR1 LNHDA and CDR2 SQIVND (reference sequence). Trimming took off 3 bases at V and 8 bases at J, with 17 bases between the two ends. The CDR3 covers 15 residues. The CDR3 DNA reads as TGTGCCAGTAGTATTAACGGGAGGAGGGGGGATGAGCAGTTCTTC. Protein product: CASSINGRRGDEQFF.

The chain is built from TRBV20-1 and TRBJ1-4; TRBD1 matches at 7 bases. Germline V CDR1 and CDR2: DFQATT, SNEGSKA (reference sequence). V lost 5 bases and J lost 4; bases outside the gene matches: 10. The CDR3 extends over 15 amino acids. The CDR3 region has the DNA TGCAGTGCTTTCACCGGACAGGCGTATAATGAAAAACTGTTTTTT. Translation: CSAFTGQAYNEKLFF.

Comments on this clonotype: Its ends do not fully match the called genes, so a read error is possible. This chain uses TRBV11-2 with TRBJ2-1, with TRBD1 matching over 9 bases. This CDR3 comprises 14 residues. CDR1 SGHAT and CDR2 FQNNGV come from the germline V gene. This CDR3 is CASSTQGALNGQFF. The CDR3 DNA is TGTGCCAGCAGCACACAGGGGGCGCTTAATGGGCAGTTCTTC.